This entry lists 31 T cell receptor beta chains sequenced from one sample in a study of blood T cells in healthy people across ages. Together with a sample-barcoded 5' primer, a J-beta primer mix was included in a second PCR lasting about 6 to 11 cycles. TCRdb re-analysed the 5' RACE reads in MiXCR, keeping a single row per CDR3 protein. The repertoire includes around 520,000 distinct CDR3 sequences, approximately 26% of them detected once, and approximately 3.3% sits in the top ten. This same sample was also part of a study on T cells of mothers and their children.

Sequences were obtained from blood. These receptors all come from a boy younger than 10 in good health.

There are a few counts of this clonotype. This chain uses TRBV27 with TRBJ2-7; TRBD2 aligns across 9 bases. This CDR3 spans 14 amino acids. V was pared by 3 bases and J by 6 bases, with 6 bases of the junction left unmatched. Germline CDR1 and CDR2: MNHEY and SMNVEV (reference sequence). CDR3 sequence: CASSFGGRAREQYF. The CDR3 DNA sequence: TGTGCCAGCAGTTTCGGCGGGAGGGCACGCGAGCAGTACTTC.

The V gene is TRBV19, the J gene TRBJ2-3; TRBD1 agrees at 9 bases. J was trimmed by 3 bases and V by 5 bases; bases with no gene match: 6. CDR3 size: 15 residues. Germline CDR1 and CDR2: LNHDA and SQIVND (reference sequence). CDR3 sequence reads: CASSPTGGATDTQYF. The CDR3, as DNA: TGTGCCAGTAGTCCAACAGGGGGCGCGACAGATACGCAGTATTTT.

The chain couples TRBV19 to TRBJ2-3, with D perhaps given as TRBD1 or TRBD2 (5 bases each). Trimming pared 3 bases from V and 0 bases from J, leaving 10 bases between. This CDR3 region has 15 residues. Germline CDR1 LNHDA, CDR2 SQIVND (reference sequence). In DNA, the CDR3 is TGTGCCAGTAGTATGCGGGCAGGGAGCACAGATACGCAGTATTTT. Its protein is CASSMRAGSTDTQYF.

The chain is built from TRBV6-5 and TRBJ1-4, with D possibly TRBD1 on 5 matching bases. V lost 6 bases and J lost 5, with 22 bases in between. Germline-derived CDR1 and CDR2 are MNHEY and SVGAGI. CDR3 length: 17 residues. The CDR3 DNA is TGTGCCAGCAGCCTCGGGGGGGGATCCATTCTCAATGAAAAACTGTTTTTT. This translates into CASSLGGGSILNEKLFF.

About this clonotype itself: An end of the junction does not agree with germline; a read error may underlie this. The chain recombines TRBV4-2 with TRBJ1-1; tentatively, D is TRBD1 (6 bases). The CDR3 has 14 residues. Germline CDR1 and CDR2: LGHNA and YNFKEQ. This chain's CDR3 is CAGSQATGIAEAFF. The CDR3 DNA is TGTGCCGGCAGCCAAGCTACAGGGATCGCTGAAGCTTTCTTT.

Remarks on this clonotype: At one end the junction does not follow the germline gene, possibly because of a read error. V gene TRBV20-1 combines with J gene TRBJ1-1; TRBD1 aligns across 8 bases. The germline gives CDR1 DFQATT, CDR2 SNEGSKA (reference sequence). CDR3 size: 13 residues. This CDR3 is CCAADRAHDGAFF. Written as DNA, the CDR3 is TGCTGTGCCGCGGACAGGGCCCACGATGGAGCTTTCTTT.

This clonotype was seen only a few times. The chain carries TRBV3-1 and TRBJ1-6, with unresolved D. Trimming shortened V by 1 base and J by 5 bases, and 18 bases separated the two germline ends. CDR1 LGHDT and CDR2 YNNKEL come from the germline V gene (reference sequence). The CDR3 is 18 amino acids. The CDR3 region is CASSQVYHEEPNNSPLHF. The CDR3 bases are TGTGCCAGCAGCCAAGTTTATCATGAAGAGCCGAATAATTCACCCCTCCACTTT.

The table lists this clonotype with a few counts. The J gene is TRBJ2-5, the V gene TRBV6-5, with unresolved D. Germline CDR1 MNHEY, CDR2 SVGAGI. The V and J ends lost 5 bases and 6 bases respectively, with 13 bases between them. This CDR3 comprises 13 residues. Here the CDR3 reads CASSAARTQTQYF. Written as DNA, the CDR3 is TGTGCCAGCAGTGCCGCTCGCACCCAGACCCAGTACTTC.

This clonotype was observed a few times. V gene TRBV29-1 combines with J gene TRBJ1-2, with D unclear. The CDR3 is 12 amino acids. The V and J ends lost 6 bases and 6 bases respectively, with 14 bases between them. Per germline, CDR1 SQVTM and CDR2 ANQGSEA. The CDR3 here is CSVTRLMDGYTF. CDR3 sequence (DNA): TGCAGCGTCACCCGCCTCATGGATGGCTACACCTTC.

Turning to this clonotype: One junction end does not reproduce the germline sequence, and a read error may be involved. The gene calls are TRBV7-2 and TRBJ2-7; 7 nucleotides match TRBD2. This CDR3 has 17 amino acids. The germline V gene has CDR1 SGHTA and CDR2 FQGNSA. CDR3 sequence (DNA): TGTGCCAACAGCTTAGCGGTAGCTAGCGGACAACTCTACGAGCAGTACTTC. It specifies CANSLAVASGQLYEQYF.

The gene calls are TRBV12-3 or TRBV12-4 and TRBJ2-5; TRBD1 might be the D (5 bases). The V and J ends lost 9 bases and 5 bases respectively, with 16 bases between them. The CDR3 has 13 residues. CDR3: CASRYSGRETQYF. The CDR3 DNA reads TGTGCCAGTCGATATTCAGGGCGGGAGACCCAGTACTTC.

This clonotype was observed a handful of times. The chain links TRBV10-2 to TRBJ2-5; D perhaps matches TRBD2 (6 bases). CDR3 length: 12 amino acids. Trimming took off 6 bases at V and 9 bases at J, with 14 bases between the two ends. CDR1 and CDR2 from the germline V gene are WSHSY and SAAADI. The CDR3 is CASRDYELSQYF. The DNA of the CDR3 is TGCGCCAGCAGGGACTACGAGCTGTCCCAGTACTTC.

As DNA, the CDR3 is TGTGCCAGCAGTGCTTTCGGGGCCTCTCGCGAAAAACTGTTTTTT. Translated, it gives CASSAFGASREKLFF. The J gene is TRBJ1-4, the V gene TRBV6-1; D possibly corresponds to TRBD1 (5 bases). The CDR3 runs 15 residues. V lost 4 bases and J lost 8, with 17 bases in between. Per the germline V gene, CDR1 is MNHNS and CDR2 is SASEGT.

This clonotype has a handful of counts. V gene TRBV20-1 combines with J gene TRBJ2-5; D is perhaps TRBD2 (6 bases). V dropped 7 bases and J dropped 5 bases, with 11 bases sitting between them. Germline CDR1 reads DFQATT; CDR2 reads SNEGSKA (reference sequence). This CDR3 region has 11 residues. The CDR3 sequence: CSGGLGETQYF. CDR3 in DNA: TGCAGTGGGGGACTCGGCGAGACCCAGTACTTC.

This clonotype was observed a handful of times. No conserved phenylalanine or tryptophan is present at the end of the CDR3, so a read error is the likely explanation. The chain is built from TRBV29-1 and TRBJ1-1, with D unclear. Trimming took off 8 bases at V and 2 bases at J, with 6 bases between the two ends. Germline assignment: CDR1 SQVTM and CDR2 ANQGSEA. The CDR3 is 10 amino acids. CDR3 DNA: TGCAGCATATCAAACACTGAAGCTTTCTCT. Its translation is CSISNTEAFS.

The chain couples TRBV14 to TRBJ2-3; D possibly corresponds to TRBD1 (6 bases). This CDR3 contains 14 residues. Germline V gene sequence: CDR1 SGHDN, CDR2 FVKESK. The V and J ends lost 4 bases and 1 base respectively, with 9 bases between them. CDR3 DNA: TGTGCCAGCAGCCGGACAGTTCGCACAGATACGCAGTATTTT. Its protein is CASSRTVRTDTQYF.

This sequence joins TRBV11-2 and TRBJ1-1; D call uncertain. Germline values: CDR1 SGHAT, CDR2 FQNNGV. V dropped 0 bases and J dropped 11 bases, with 10 bases sitting between them. The CDR3 sequence is 12 residues long. CDR3 sequence: CASSLEKSSAFF. The CDR3 DNA sequence: TGTGCCAGCAGCTTAGAAAAATCGTCCGCTTTCTTT.

The chain joins TRBV2 to TRBJ1-6; 7 bases are a match to TRBD1. In germline, CDR1 is SNHLY, CDR2 FYNNEI. V lost 11 bases to trimming and J lost 5 bases; unmatched junction nucleotides: 9. The CDR3 covers 14 residues. The DNA of the CDR3 is TGTGCCGGCCTAGGGGGCGTTAATAATTCACCCCTCCACTTT. Protein product: CAGLGGVNNSPLHF.

The chain employs TRBV3-1 and TRBJ1-2, with D possibly matching TRBD1 (6 bases). Germline CDR1 reads LGHDT; CDR2 reads YNNKEL (reference sequence). The V end was cut by 1 base, the J end by 4 bases, with 19 bases between. The CDR3 is made up of 17 amino acids. The CDR3 DNA reads TGTGCCAGCAGCCAAGCCTCGACAGGTCCACCCATCTATGGCTACACCTTC. Translated: CASSQASTGPPIYGYTF.

The rearrangement links TRBV6-1 to TRBJ2-5, with TRBD1 matching 7 bases. The last part of the DNA fits TRBJ2-7 better; the J call may be wrong. Per germline, CDR1 MNHNS and CDR2 SASEGT. CDR3 length: 14 residues. In DNA form, the CDR3 reads TGTGCCAGCAGCTTACAGGGGCAGGTCTACGAGCAGTACTTC. Translated: CASSLQGQVYEQYF.

The J gene is TRBJ2-3, the V gene TRBV29-1, with D possibly TRBD2 on 6 matching bases. The V end was cut by 7 bases, the J end by 1 base, with 18 bases between. Per the germline V gene, CDR1 is SQVTM and CDR2 is ANQGSEA. The CDR3 covers 15 residues. The CDR3 bases are TGCAGCGGGCGGGTAGCGGCCGGTGGCACAGATACGCAGTATTTT. Its protein is CSGRVAAGGTDTQYF.

The CDR3 sequence is CASSGSGIHNEQFF. In DNA form, the CDR3 reads TGTGCCAGCAGCGGTAGCGGGATCCACAATGAGCAGTTCTTC. The chain links TRBV7-9 to TRBJ2-1; 8 nucleotides align to TRBD2. The CDR3 totals 14 residues. After removal of 5 bases from V and 5 bases from J, the junction contained 5 bases not matched to a gene. Germline V lookup: CDR1 SEHNR, CDR2 FQNEAQ (reference sequence).

This chain joins TRBV7-2 and TRBJ2-2; no reliable D call. CDR1 and CDR2 (germline): SGHTA, FQGNSA. There are 14 residues in the CDR3. The ends were cut back, 7 bases at V and 1 base at J, with 10 bases in the middle. CDR3 DNA: TGTGCCAGCAAAATGGCACAGAACACCGGGGAGCTGTTTTTT. It codes for CASKMAQNTGELFF.

On this clonotype: The junction differs from germline at one of its ends, possibly a read error. The gene calls are TRBV27 and TRBJ2-5, with TRBD2 identical over 8 bases. CDR1 is MNHEY and CDR2 is SMNVEV in the germline V gene (reference sequence). CDR3 length equals 14 residues. CDR3 protein: CASSPKRGQETQYF. For the CDR3, the DNA is TGTGCCAGCAGTCCAAAGCGGGGGCAAGAGACTCAGTACTTC.

This rearrangement joins TRBV6-2 or TRBV6-3 to TRBJ2-1, with D perhaps TRBD1 or TRBD2 (5 bases each). Germline CDR1 is MNHEY and CDR2 is SVGEGT. V gave up 3 bases and J gave up 9 bases, with 24 bases separating them. The CDR3 totals 17 residues. The CDR3 DNA follows: TGTGCCAGCAGTTATTTTCTAGGGGAGAGCCTAAATCCTGAGCAGTTCTTC. Amino acids: CASSYFLGESLNPEQFF.

The V gene is TRBV7-9, the J gene TRBJ2-4; no definite D call. Trimming removed 5 bases at V and 5 bases at J, with 7 bases between. In germline, CDR1 is SEHNR, CDR2 FQNEAQ (reference sequence). The CDR3 length is 12 residues. CDR3 protein: CASSPGQNIQYF. CDR3 bases: TGTGCCAGCAGCCCGGGCCAAAACATTCAGTACTTC.

The chain is built from TRBV7-4 and TRBJ1-2, with 7 bases lining up with TRBD1. V trimming: 1 base; J trimming: 4 bases; junction bases outside the gene matches: 9. Germline values: CDR1 SGHVT, CDR2 SQSDAQ. The CDR3 has 16 amino acids. CDR3 amino acids: CASSLEGGQSRYGYTF. The CDR3 DNA is TGTGCCAGCAGCTTAGAGGGGGGACAGTCCCGCTATGGCTACACCTTC.

The chain links TRBV20-1 to TRBJ2-7, with 7 positions matching TRBD1. The J call is uncertain, as TRBJ2-1 better fits the DNA end. Germline V gene data show CDR1 as DFQATT and CDR2 as SNEGSKA (reference sequence). This CDR3 is built from 13 residues. CDR3 loop: CSAPIRDRNEQFF. DNA of the CDR3: TGCAGTGCCCCGATCCGGGACAGAAATGAGCAGTTCTTC.

This clonotype was counted between two and nine times. This sequence joins TRBV7-6 and TRBJ2-7, with TRBD2 identical over 7 bases. The CDR3 runs 14 residues. The germline gives CDR1 SGHVS, CDR2 FNYEAQ. The ends lost 5 bases at V and 3 bases at J; junction bases unmatched: 7. The CDR3 DNA follows: TGTGCCAGCAGCCCTACGGGAGGCAACTACGAGCAGTACTTC. Amino acid sequence: CASSPTGGNYEQYF.

This chain joins TRBV20-1 and TRBJ2-7, with 11 positions matching TRBD1. V gave up 0 bases and J gave up 0 bases; unmatched junction bases: 4. The CDR3 covers 16 residues. Germline values: CDR1 DFQATT, CDR2 SNEGSKA (reference sequence). The CDR3 region has the DNA TGCAGTGCTAGAGATACGGGGACAGGGGGCTCCTACGAGCAGTACTTC. It is translated as CSARDTGTGGSYEQYF.

This clonotype was seen ten or more times. The V gene is TRBV11-2, the J gene TRBJ2-1, with 8 bases that match TRBD2. Germline CDR1 reads SGHAT; CDR2 reads FQNNGV. Losses at the gene ends were 2 bases for V and 3 bases for J; bases not matched to a gene: 9. The CDR3 length is 17 residues. CDR3 loop: CASSLSSGSGVYNEQFF. In nucleotides, the CDR3 is TGTGCCAGCAGCTTATCCTCGGGTAGCGGGGTCTACAATGAGCAGTTCTTC.